The 5 T cell receptor beta chains in this list originate from one sample, sequenced in a study of regulatory T cells in long-lasting Graves disease. TCR beta libraries were built with iRepertoire HTBI primers and Arm-PCR of CDR3 regions. TCRdb re-analysed the multiplex PCR reads in MiXCR, keeping a single row per CDR3 protein. This sample carries under 300,000 distinct CDR3 sequences, 15% to 20% of them seen once, and the ten largest clones take approximately 20%. The time point is: newly diagnosed GD, antithyroid drugs for less than 3 months. From PBMCs, RNA was extracted and then used to make the TCR library. This specimen consisted of peripheral blood mononuclear cells (PBMCs), obtained at new diagnosis, from a patient treated with antithyroid drugs. These receptors all stem from a female donor with Graves disease.

This clonotype was counted at least ten times. The CDR3 sequence is CASSFYGPNYGYTF. The CDR3 nucleotides are TGTGCCAGCAGTTTCTACGGCCCTAACTATGGCTACACCTTC. The chain is built from TRBV28 and TRBJ1-2; D is undetermined. The CDR3 sequence is 14 residues long. Germline V gene sequence: CDR1 MDHEN, CDR2 SYDVKM. Deletions cut 3 bases from V and 0 bases from J, with 8 bases between.

This clonotype was counted at least ten times. The CDR3 loop reads CASSYPQGLESYEQYF. The CDR3 coding sequence is TGTGCCAGCAGCTATCCGCAGGGACTAGAGTCCTACGAGCAGTACTTC. V usage is TRBV2 and J usage is TRBJ2-7; 8 bases are a match to TRBD2. The CDR3 spans 16 residues. The V segment lost 6 bases and the J segment 1 base; nucleotides outside the gene matches: 11. Germline-derived CDR1 and CDR2 are SNHLY and FYNNEI.

CDR3 in amino acids: CASSIQEAYGYTF. The CDR3 DNA sequence: TGTGCCAGTAGTATACAGGAAGCCTATGGCTACACCTTC. V and J are TRBV19 and TRBJ1-2, with D hard to call. The V end lost 2 bases, the J end lost 4 bases, and 8 bases lay between the germline ends. The CDR3 contains 13 residues. Germline V gene lookup returns CDR1 LNHDA and CDR2 SQIVND (reference sequence).

This clonotype occurred many times. This chain links TRBV5-1 with TRBJ2-2, with D perhaps TRBD1 (6 bases). Germline V gives CDR1 SGHRS, CDR2 YFSETQ. CDR3 length: 17 residues. Trimming shortened V by 0 bases and J by 0 bases, and 12 bases separated the two germline ends. For the CDR3, the DNA is TGCGCCAGCAGCTTGGAGACAGGCTTCGCGAACACCGGGGAGCTGTTTTTT. Translation gives CASSLETGFANTGELFF.

Ten or more counts support this clonotype. V usage is TRBV28 and J usage is TRBJ2-7, with 9 bases matching TRBD1. Germline V CDR1 and CDR2: MDHEN, SYDVKM. Trimming at V came to 6 bases and at J to 2 bases, leaving 5 bases not matched to a gene. This CDR3 spans 14 amino acids. This CDR3 reads CASSLGDRAYEQYF. CDR3 nucleotides: TGTGCCAGCAGCCTAGGGGACAGGGCCTACGAGCAGTACTTC.